Below, 31 T cell receptor beta chains from the same sample are listed, as sequenced in a study of CD8 T cells in Susac syndrome. The authors reverse transcribed roughly 0.5 to 1 ug RNA with random hexamers. TCRdb called the immunoSEQ multiplex PCR reads again in MiXCR, with one record for every CDR3 protein. The sample gives 250,000 to 300,000 distinct CDR3 sequences, roughly 85% of which show up once; approximately 0.2% is in the top ten. The sequenced sample was CD8+ T cells from PBMCs. These TCRs come from a human donor with multiple sclerosis.

The chain couples TRBV29-1 to TRBJ2-1; the D is unclear. V gave up 2 bases and J gave up 0 bases, with 26 bases separating them. Germline CDR1 reads SQVTM; CDR2 reads ANQGSEA. The CDR3 has 20 residues. CDR3: CSVEFPPTDGIFSSYNEQFF. In DNA, the CDR3 is TGCAGCGTTGAATTCCCACCAACTGACGGAATTTTTAGCTCCTACAATGAGCAGTTCTTC.

The gene calls are TRBV28 and TRBJ1-1; perhaps TRBD1 as D (6 bases). Germline V CDR1 and CDR2: MDHEN, SYDVKM. The CDR3 covers 15 residues. Trimming removed 5 bases from V and 4 bases from J, with 17 bases in between. CDR3: CASSGGRGGSTEAFF. For the CDR3, the DNA is TGTGCCAGCAGTGGTGGCAGGGGTGGGTCCACTGAAGCTTTCTTT.

The chain is built from TRBV24-1 and TRBJ2-3, with D perhaps matching TRBD2 (5 bases). Germline V gene lookup returns CDR1 KGHDR and CDR2 SFDVKD. The CDR3 has 18 residues. The V end lost 5 bases, the J end lost 0 bases, and 20 bases lay between the germline ends. In nucleotides, the CDR3 is TGTGCCACCAGTGTCTCGGGCCACGGTTGGACTAGCACAGATACGCAGTATTTT. This encodes CATSVSGHGWTSTDTQYF.

The rearrangement uses TRBV11-1 and TRBJ2-7; D perhaps matches TRBD1 (6 bases). CDR1 is SGHAT and CDR2 is FQDESV in the germline V gene (reference sequence). Deletions cut 2 bases from V and 2 bases from J, with 13 bases between. The CDR3 loop spans 15 amino acids. As DNA, the CDR3 is TGTGCCAGCAGCTTACTCAGGGGTCCTACCTACGAGCAGTACTTC. Translated: CASSLLRGPTYEQYF.

This clonotype was observed a handful of times. V is TRBV4-1 and J is TRBJ1-1; D ambiguous. The V end was cut by 1 base, the J end by 0 bases, with 9 bases between. Germline V gene data show CDR1 as MGHRA and CDR2 as YSYEKL. The CDR3 totals 15 residues. The CDR3 here is CASSQVGGLNTEAFF. The CDR3 DNA reads TGCGCCAGCAGCCAAGTCGGAGGCCTGAACACTGAAGCTTTCTTT.

The chain employs TRBV3-1 and TRBJ1-2; D is possibly TRBD1 (5 bases). The CDR3 is 15 residues long. V shed 0 bases and J shed 7 bases, with 15 bases lying between them. CDR1 LGHDT and CDR2 YNNKEL come from the germline V gene (reference sequence). The CDR3, as DNA: TGTGCCAGCAGCCAAGAAACAGGCCCAGACAGTGGCTACACCTTC. It translates to CASSQETGPDSGYTF.

This chain uses TRBV28 with TRBJ2-5; 9 nucleotides match TRBD2. This CDR3 has 15 amino acids. In germline, CDR1 is MDHEN, CDR2 SYDVKM. V was clipped by 7 bases and J by 4 bases; unmatched bases: 10. The CDR3 bases are TGTGCCAGCACCTTGGGGCTAGCGGGACGAGAGACCCAGTACTTC. Translated: CASTLGLAGRETQYF.

V is TRBV28 and J is TRBJ2-7; TRBD1 matches 9 bases. After removal of 2 bases from V and 3 bases from J, the junction contained 8 bases not matched to a gene. The CDR3 spans 16 residues. Germline V CDR1 and CDR2: MDHEN, SYDVKM. This chain's CDR3 is CASSLGTTGQGYEQYF. In DNA, the CDR3 is TGTGCCAGCAGTTTAGGAACAACGGGACAGGGCTACGAGCAGTACTTC.

The rearrangement links TRBV19 to TRBJ2-3; D is undetermined. The CDR3 has 13 residues. V was shortened by 3 bases and J by 2 bases, with 6 bases between the two germline ends. From germline, CDR1 is LNHDA and CDR2 SQIVND (reference sequence). In DNA, the CDR3 is TGTGCCAGTAGTATCAACCCCACAGATACGCAGTATTTT. This sequence encodes CASSINPTDTQYF.

The chain couples TRBV20-1 to TRBJ2-1; a weak D match, TRBD1 (5 bases). Trimming cost V 3 bases and J 4 bases, with 16 bases left between them. Germline assignment: CDR1 DFQATT and CDR2 SNEGSKA (reference sequence). This CDR3 has 15 residues. The CDR3 DNA reads TGCAGTGCTAGGGGGATTCGACAGAGTTACAATGAGCAGTTCTTC. It specifies CSARGIRQSYNEQFF.

The rearrangement uses TRBV6-6 and TRBJ2-1; the D gene is possibly TRBD2 (5 bases). Germline V CDR1 and CDR2: MNHNY, SVGAGI (reference sequence). The V end was cut by 7 bases, the J end by 6 bases, with 19 bases between. There are 15 residues in the CDR3. DNA of the CDR3: TGTGCCAGCACCCCTAGCCTGATAGAGGGCAATGAGCAGTTCTTC. It encodes CASTPSLIEGNEQFF.

V and J are TRBV12-3 or TRBV12-4 and TRBJ2-1; 7 bases agree with TRBD1. The CDR3 totals 17 residues. Trimming removed 6 bases from V and 7 bases from J; junction bases left unmatched: 18. The CDR3: CASSTDREMIGWNEQFF. The CDR3, as DNA: TGTGCCAGCAGCACCGACAGGGAAATGATCGGGTGGAATGAGCAGTTCTTC.

The chain links TRBV6-5 to TRBJ2-1; D gene ambiguous. V gave up 0 bases and J gave up 7 bases, with 7 bases separating them. CDR1 and CDR2 (germline): MNHEY, SVGAGI. This CDR3 has 13 amino acids. The CDR3: CASSYSTQNEQFF. The CDR3 coding sequence is TGTGCCAGCAGTTACTCGACGCAGAATGAGCAGTTCTTC.

V gene TRBV12-3 or TRBV12-4 combines with J gene TRBJ2-5; D possibly uses TRBD1 or TRBD2 (6 bases each). This CDR3 is 15 amino acids long. The V end lost 3 bases, the J end lost 4 bases, and 15 bases lay between the germline ends. CDR3: CASSFQGRLGETQYF. The CDR3 coding sequence is TGTGCCAGCAGTTTTCAGGGGAGGCTGGGAGAGACCCAGTACTTC.

The chain links TRBV27 to TRBJ1-1; D is unclear. Trimming left V 5 bases short and J 8 bases short, with 15 bases between. The V gene's germline CDR1 is MNHEY and CDR2 SMNVEV (reference sequence). This CDR3 region has 13 residues. CDR3 amino acids: CASSPGSGSEAFF. The CDR3 bases are TGTGCCAGCAGTCCCGGATCGGGCTCGGAAGCTTTCTTT.

The V and J genes are TRBV12-3 or TRBV12-4 and TRBJ1-5, with 9 nucleotides matching TRBD1. The CDR3 has 17 residues. The V segment lost 1 base and the J segment 3 bases; nucleotides outside the gene matches: 7. The DNA of the CDR3 is TGTGCCAGCAGTTTAGACAGGACAGGGGTTCTCAATCAGCCCCAGCATTTT. It encodes CASSLDRTGVLNQPQHF.

In regard to this clonotype: Germline is not matched at one junction end, which may reflect a read error. This chain connects TRBV28 to TRBJ2-7, with 7 positions matching TRBD1. Germline CDR1 and CDR2: MDHEN and SYDVKM. The CDR3 sequence is 17 residues long. CDR3 sequence (DNA): TGTGCCAGCTGTTTAATCCTTAGCGACAGGGCCATCTACGAGCAGTACTTC. Translated, it gives CASCLILSDRAIYEQYF.

This chain connects TRBV7-9 to TRBJ1-1; D remains ambiguous. V was cut by 1 base and J by 11 bases, with 11 bases left in between. This CDR3 comprises 12 residues. Germline loops: CDR1 SEHNR, CDR2 FQNEAQ (reference sequence). The CDR3 region is CASSLVGGGAFF. DNA of the CDR3: TGTGCCAGCAGCTTAGTGGGTGGAGGGGCTTTCTTT.

J is TRBJ2-1 and V is TRBV10-3, with 11 bases aligning to TRBD2. The CDR3 contains 17 residues. The V gene's germline CDR1 is ENHRY and CDR2 SYGVKD. Trimming at V came to 4 bases and at J to 4 bases, leaving 9 bases not matched to a gene. CDR3 residues: CAISGPQTSGSYNEQFF. The CDR3 DNA reads as TGTGCCATCAGTGGACCCCAAACTAGCGGGAGTTACAATGAGCAGTTCTTC.

J is TRBJ2-7 and V is TRBV6-5, with TRBD1 matching 7 bases. The V and J ends lost 4 bases and 4 bases, in that order; junction bases with no gene match: 10. Germline V gene data show CDR1 as MNHEY and CDR2 as SVGAGI. The CDR3 totals 15 residues. CDR3 nucleotides: TGTGCCAGCAGTTGGAGCCAGGGGGTCCGGTACGAGCAGTACTTC. Its translation is CASSWSQGVRYEQYF.

The CDR3 is CASSYTPARDTIYF. DNA for the CDR3: TGTGCCAGCAGTTATACCCCGGCCCGGGACACCATATATTTT. The chain has TRBV6-5 and TRBJ1-3; D call uncertain. The ends were cut back, 3 bases at V and 8 bases at J, with 14 bases in the middle. The CDR3 has 14 amino acids. Germline V gene lookup returns CDR1 MNHEY and CDR2 SVGAGI.

The chain employs TRBV4-3 and TRBJ1-1, with a possible D match to TRBD1 (5 bases). CDR3 size: 14 residues. V lost 5 bases, J lost 1 base, and 11 bases lay in between. The germline CDR1 and CDR2 sequences are LGHNA and YSLEER. Written as DNA, the CDR3 is TGCGCCAGCAGCGTCAAAACAGGGAACACTGAAGCTTTCTTT. Translated: CASSVKTGNTEAFF.

The chain employs TRBV7-6 and TRBJ2-1; 7 bases are shared with TRBD2. V lost 4 bases, J lost 0 bases, and 12 bases stayed unmatched. The CDR3 covers 18 residues. The germline V gene encodes CDR1 SGHVS and CDR2 FNYEAQ. The CDR3 nucleotides are TGTGCCAGCAGCTATTCCCTAGCGGCCGATAGCTCCTACAATGAGCAGTTCTTC. Translated, it gives CASSYSLAADSSYNEQFF. Looking up the rest from reference TRBV7-6 and TRBJ2-1 gives the full variable domain: GAGVSQSPRYKVTKRGQDVALRCDPISGHVSLYWYRQALGQGPEFLTYFNYEAQQDKSGLPNDRFSAERPEGSISTLTIQRTEQRDSAMYRCASSYSLAADSSYNEQFFGPGTRLTVL.

The CDR3 loop is CASSQEQDVTGELFF. CDR3 DNA: TGTGCCAGCAGCCAAGAACAGGATGTCACCGGGGAGCTGTTTTTT. The rearrangement joins TRBV3-1 to TRBJ2-2; a weak D match, TRBD1 (5 bases). The CDR3 has 15 amino acids. V was trimmed by 0 bases and J by 4 bases, leaving 9 bases between them. The germline gives CDR1 LGHDT, CDR2 YNNKEL (reference sequence).

This rearrangement joins TRBV12-3 or TRBV12-4 to TRBJ1-1; D might be TRBD1 (5 bases). The V gene lost 1 base and the J gene lost 4 bases, with 13 bases spanning the gap. The length of the CDR3 is 15 residues. The CDR3 region is CASSLGWGSGTEAFF. The CDR3 DNA is TGTGCCAGCAGTTTAGGCTGGGGGAGCGGCACTGAAGCTTTCTTT.

The genes are TRBV20-1 and TRBJ2-1; TRBD2 agrees at 12 bases. The CDR3 spans 16 residues. Germline CDR1 and CDR2: DFQATT and SNEGSKA (reference sequence). J was trimmed by 4 bases and V by 3 bases; bases with no gene match: 7. CDR3 bases: TGCAGTGCTAGGTCTAAGACTAGCGGGAGTTACAATGAGCAGTTCTTC. Encoded protein: CSARSKTSGSYNEQFF.

In its sample, this clonotype was seen a few times. This chain links TRBV3-1 with TRBJ2-5, with D unresolved. Trimming pared 0 bases from V and 1 base from J, leaving 9 bases between. CDR3 length: 15 amino acids. CDR1 LGHDT and CDR2 YNNKEL come from the germline V gene (reference sequence). CDR3 sequence reads: CASSQELLPQETQYF. CDR3 nucleotides: TGTGCCAGCAGCCAAGAGCTACTCCCCCAAGAGACCCAGTACTTC.

In this sample, this clonotype turned up a few times. The CDR3 DNA reads TGTGCCAGCAGGCCAACTACAGGTGAAGCTTTCTTT. Translated: CASRPTTGEAFF. This rearrangement joins TRBV5-4 to TRBJ1-1; tentative D call: TRBD1 (5 bases). The CDR3 is 12 amino acids. Germline V gene sequence: CDR1 SGHNT, CDR2 YYREEE (reference sequence). The V end lost 5 bases, the J end lost 7 bases, and 12 bases lay between the germline ends.

The V and J genes are TRBV24-1 and TRBJ1-5; D is undetermined. The ends were cut back, 9 bases at V and 2 bases at J, with 10 bases in the middle. Germline CDR1 and CDR2: KGHDR and SFDVKD. The CDR3 contains 13 residues. The CDR3 loop is CATGPGGNQPQHF. The CDR3 coding sequence is TGTGCCACCGGACCGGGCGGCAATCAGCCCCAGCATTTT.

V is TRBV27 and J is TRBJ2-5; TRBD2 matches 7 bases. CDR1 MNHEY and CDR2 SMNVEV come from the germline V gene (reference sequence). The CDR3 contains 14 residues. J gave up 5 bases and V 3 bases, and 6 bases lay outside the gene matches. The CDR3 protein is CASSFEGGPETQYF. The CDR3 DNA reads as TGTGCCAGCAGTTTCGAGGGAGGGCCTGAGACCCAGTACTTC.

V and J are TRBV4-1 and TRBJ2-1, with D perhaps TRBD2 (5 bases). CDR1 is MGHRA and CDR2 is YSYEKL in the germline V gene. The V and J ends lost 1 base and 5 bases respectively, with 18 bases between them. The CDR3 length is 17 residues. Here the CDR3 DNA reads TGCGCCAGCAGCCAAGGCCCGGACTGGCGCCCTAACAATGAGCAGTTCTTC. Protein product: CASSQGPDWRPNNEQFF.